One T cell receptor (beta chain) is described in this entry. In the original processing: Amplification from reference gene primers served as the basis for estimated nucleated cell counts. TCRdb's copy holds only in-frame clones and misses some; the assay was immunoSEQ multiplex PCR. The V and J calls and clone size were taken over from that table, and D and trimming were inferred from the DNA. The sample lists some 53,000 clones; less than 95% were seen once. The V gene's germline CDR1 is GTSNPN and CDR2 SVGIG (reference sequence). The V and J ends lost 1 base and 6 bases, in that order; junction bases with no gene match: 5. The CDR3 has 13 residues. This record comes from a study of blood T cell repertoires in COVID-19.

The gene calls are TRBV30 and TRBJ2-7, with 8 bases aligning to TRBD1. Sequences were obtained from peripheral blood. The TCR comes from a human donor in a cohort sampled during active COVID-19. The CDR3 region is CAWSAWTGIEQYF. In DNA, the CDR3 is TGTGCCTGGAGTGCGTGGACAGGGATCGAGCAGTACTTC.